The 24 T cell receptor beta chains given below trace back to one sample, sequenced in a study of blood T cell repertoires in COVID-19. Sequencing used immunoSEQ multiplex PCR; TCRdb keeps in-frame clones, though not all of them. The repertoire holds about 43,000 clones, with about 79% as singletons. The sequencing sample was made of peripheral blood. Source of these receptors: a woman aged 55-69 years with acute or convalescent COVID-19.

The gene calls are TRBV19 and TRBJ1-6; tentatively, D is TRBD1 (6 bases). The CDR3 is made up of 16 amino acids. V dropped 6 bases and J dropped 9 bases, with 21 bases sitting between them. Germline loops: CDR1 LNHDA, CDR2 SQIVND (reference sequence). In nucleotides, the CDR3 is TGTGCCAGTAGCATAAAAATGACAGGAGTATTTTCACCCCTCCACTTT. Its protein product is CASSIKMTGVFSPLHF.

The genes are TRBV6-5 and TRBJ1-6; a possible D gene is TRBD1 (6 bases). The CDR3 totals 13 residues. The ends were cut back, 4 bases at V and 12 bases at J, with 13 bases in the middle. The germline V gene encodes CDR1 MNHEY and CDR2 SVGAGI. The CDR3 sequence: CASSLQGERPLHF. CDR3 sequence (DNA): TGTGCCAGCAGTTTACAGGGAGAGCGACCCCTCCACTTT.

By proportion, this clone is medium-sized. The chain carries TRBV27 and TRBJ2-3; D might be TRBD2 (7 bases). Trimming took 5 bases from V and 2 from J, leaving 17 bases between them. CDR3 size: 16 residues. From germline, CDR1 is MNHEY and CDR2 SMNVEV (reference sequence). This CDR3 is CASSPNLGGPTDTQYF. CDR3 DNA: TGTGCCAGCAGTCCGAATCTCGGGGGGCCCACAGATACGCAGTATTTT.

This clone was counted once. This chain joins TRBV11-2 and TRBJ2-7, with TRBD2 matching over 7 bases. Unmatched junction bases numbered 20, after V lost 5 bases and J lost 4 bases. The CDR3 has 18 residues. Germline assignment: CDR1 SGHAT and CDR2 FQNNGV. CDR3 protein: CASSPISRAREATYEQYF. For the CDR3, the DNA is TGTGCCAGCAGCCCAATTTCGAGGGCCCGGGAGGCAACGTACGAGCAGTACTTC.

The chain combines TRBV29-1 with TRBJ2-3; D not resolved. Germline lookup yields CDR1 SQVTM and CDR2 ANQGSEA. V lost 2 bases to trimming and J lost 2 bases, with 11 bases between them. This CDR3 contains 14 residues. CDR3 loop: CSVELLLPTDTQYF. The DNA for the CDR3 is TGCAGCGTTGAACTTCTACTACCCACAGATACGCAGTATTTT.

The rearrangement links TRBV19 to TRBJ1-4; D is undetermined. Trimming took off 3 bases at V and 7 bases at J, with 3 bases between the two ends. This CDR3 contains 11 residues. The germline gives CDR1 LNHDA, CDR2 SQIVND (reference sequence). The CDR3 coding sequence is TGTGCCAGTAGTATCTTTGAAAAACTGTTTTTT. Translating gives CASSIFEKLFF.

The rearrangement joins TRBV3-1 (or the pseudogene TRBV3-2) to TRBJ1-1, with D hard to call. V dropped 0 bases and J dropped 2 bases, with 10 bases sitting between them. The length of the CDR3 is 15 residues. The germline CDR1 and CDR2 sequences are LGHDT and YNNKEL (reference sequence). CDR3 protein: CASSQDLTVNTEAFF. DNA of the CDR3: TGTGCCAGCAGCCAAGATCTTACAGTAAACACTGAAGCTTTCTTT.

This clone came up once. The CDR3 reads CASSSGLAGSTDTQYF. CDR3 coding DNA: TGCGCCAGCAGCAGTGGTCTAGCGGGAAGCACAGATACGCAGTATTTT. The rearrangement uses TRBV5-1 and TRBJ2-3, with 9 bases matching TRBD2. Germline trimming cut 4 bases from V and 0 bases from J; bases unmatched to any gene: 6. This CDR3 is built from 16 residues. Germline CDR1 is SGHRS and CDR2 is YFSETQ. Full variable domain (remainder filled in from reference TRBV5-1 and TRBJ2-3): KAGVTQTPRYLIKTRGQQVTLSCSPISGHRSVSWYQQTPGQGLQFLFEYFSETQRNKGNFPGRFSGRQFSNSRSEMNVSTLELGDSALYLCASSSGLAGSTDTQYFGPGTRLTVL.

This sequence joins TRBV14 and TRBJ1-2, with 7 nucleotides matching TRBD1. V was pared by 0 bases and J by 6 bases, with 13 bases of the junction left unmatched. There are 17 residues in the CDR3. Germline V gene lookup returns CDR1 SGHDN and CDR2 FVKESK. In nucleotides, the CDR3 is TGTGCCAGCAGCCAAGATTGGGTCTCGACAGGGCCCGATGGCTACACCTTC. Its translation is CASSQDWVSTGPDGYTF.

V usage is TRBV5-1 and J usage is TRBJ2-7; tentatively, D is TRBD1 (6 bases). V lost 2 bases, J lost 6 bases, and 15 bases lay in between. This CDR3 is built from 14 residues. In germline, CDR1 is SGHRS, CDR2 YFSETQ. In DNA form, the CDR3 reads TGCGCCAGCAGCTTCCATACAGGGTTTGGCGAGCAGTACTTC. Translation: CASSFHTGFGEQYF. Looking up the rest from reference TRBV5-1 and TRBJ2-7 gives the full variable domain: KAGVTQTPRYLIKTRGQQVTLSCSPISGHRSVSWYQQTPGQGLQFLFEYFSETQRNKGNFPGRFSGRQFSNSRSEMNVSTLELGDSALYLCASSFHTGFGEQYFGPGTRLTVT.

V usage is TRBV24-1 and J usage is TRBJ1-5; TRBD1 matches 7 bases. Germline-derived CDR1 and CDR2 are KGHDR and SFDVKD. The ends lost 4 bases at V and 4 bases at J; junction bases unmatched: 9. There are 16 residues in the CDR3. The CDR3: CATSDSGQALNQPQHF. The CDR3 bases are TGTGCCACCAGTGACTCAGGACAGGCATTGAATCAGCCCCAGCATTTT.

The chain uses TRBV6-5 and TRBJ1-2; TRBD1 aligns across 12 bases. In germline, CDR1 is MNHEY, CDR2 SVGAGI. With V trimmed by 2 bases and J by 9 bases, 4 bases remained unmatched. The CDR3 is 14 residues long. The CDR3 reads CASSYTGQGASYTF. The CDR3 DNA reads as TGTGCCAGCAGTTACACGGGACAGGGGGCGAGCTACACCTTC.

The chain uses TRBV5-1 and TRBJ2-7, with D tentatively TRBD2 (6 bases). Germline V gene sequence: CDR1 SGHRS, CDR2 YFSETQ. The CDR3 has 14 amino acids. V was cut by 4 bases and J by 4 bases, with 15 bases left in between. The CDR3 sequence is CASSPKRDFYEQYF. The CDR3 coding sequence is TGCGCCAGCAGCCCAAAACGGGACTTTTACGAGCAGTACTTC.

V usage is TRBV21-1 and J usage is TRBJ2-6; the table's D call, TRBD2, was not checked against the DNA. TRBV21-1 is a pseudogene. This CDR3 has 17 amino acids. CDR3 loop: CASSKAASGSGANVLTF. CDR3 bases: TGTGCCAGCAGCAAAGCGGCTAGCGGCTCTGGGGCCAACGTCCTGACTTTC.

This clone was counted a few times. The J gene is TRBJ1-1, the V gene TRBV2; no firm D call. Trimming pared 4 bases from V and 7 bases from J, leaving 7 bases between. Germline values: CDR1 SNHLY, CDR2 FYNNEI. CDR3 size: 11 residues. For the CDR3, the DNA is TGTGCCAGCAGTGTCCGGGTTGAAGCTTTCTTT. Its translation is CASSVRVEAFF.

The chain carries TRBV9 and TRBJ1-2; 8 nucleotides align to TRBD1. Germline V lookup: CDR1 SGDLS, CDR2 YYNGEE. J was trimmed by 4 bases and V by 2 bases; bases with no gene match: 4. This CDR3 contains 14 residues. The CDR3 here is CASSVGQGAYGYTF. In DNA, the CDR3 is TGTGCCAGCAGCGTTGGACAGGGCGCCTATGGCTACACCTTC.

This clone was counted a single time. The chain links TRBV3-1 (or the pseudogene TRBV3-2) to TRBJ2-1; 10 bases match TRBD2. The CDR3 sequence is 15 residues long. With V trimmed by 1 base and J by 4 bases, 1 base remained unmatched. Germline assignment: CDR1 LGHDT and CDR2 YNNKEL (reference sequence). This CDR3 reads CASSQVAGGYNEQFF. The CDR3 nucleotides read TGTGCCAGCAGCCAAGTAGCGGGGGGATACAATGAGCAGTTCTTC.

V usage is TRBV15 and J usage is TRBJ2-3; D is ambiguous. Germline values: CDR1 LNHNV, CDR2 YYDKDF (reference sequence). The CDR3 sequence is 14 residues long. Trimming left V 6 bases short and J 4 bases short, with 14 bases between. The CDR3 is CATSRVSHPDTQYF. The CDR3 DNA reads as TGTGCCACCAGTCGGGTATCTCACCCAGATACGCAGTATTTT.

The table lists this clone with a few counts. This chain joins TRBV2 and TRBJ1-5; D gene ambiguous. Trimming pared 2 bases from V and 4 bases from J, leaving 12 bases between. The CDR3 covers 15 residues. The germline gives CDR1 SNHLY, CDR2 FYNNEI. The CDR3 DNA reads TGTGCCAGCAGTGAACCCCAGCGCCGAAATCAGCCCCAGCATTTT. Protein product: CASSEPQRRNQPQHF.

The chain is built from TRBV5-5 and TRBJ2-3; 11 bases are shared with TRBD2. Germline loops: CDR1 SGHKS, CDR2 YYEKEE (reference sequence). Trimming took 2 bases from V and 1 from J; bases not matched to a gene: 0. This CDR3 has 15 amino acids. Written as DNA, the CDR3 is TGTGCCAGCAGCTTACTAGCGGGGGGCACAGATACGCAGTATTTT. This gives the protein CASSLLAGGTDTQYF.

This rearrangement joins TRBV28 to TRBJ2-7, with D uncertain. Germline V gives CDR1 MDHEN, CDR2 SYDVKM. V dropped 5 bases and J dropped 0 bases, with 8 bases sitting between them. This CDR3 spans 13 amino acids. CDR3 bases: TGTGCCAGCAGTCCCACCAGCTCCTACGAGCAGTACTTC. Encoded protein: CASSPTSSYEQYF.

J is TRBJ2-3 and V is TRBV11-3; 7 bases agree with TRBD2. This CDR3 is built from 13 residues. Germline CDR1 is SGHNT and CDR2 is YENEEA. V shed 3 bases and J 3 bases; nucleotides not matched to a gene: 0. Here the CDR3 reads CASSLGGTDTQYF. The DNA of the CDR3 is TGTGCCAGCAGCTTGGGAGGGACAGATACGCAGTATTTT. Combining the CDR3 with reference TRBV11-3 and TRBJ2-3 gives the whole variable domain EAGVVQSPRYKIIEKKQPVAFWCNPISGHNTLYWYLQNLGQGPELLIRYENEEAVDDSQLPKDRFSAERLKGVDSTLKIQPAELGDSAVYLCASSLGGTDTQYFGPGTRLTVL.

The rearrangement joins TRBV6-6 to TRBJ2-3; 10 bases agree with TRBD2. The CDR3 contains 16 residues. Germline-derived CDR1 and CDR2 are MNHNY and SVGAGI (reference sequence). Germline trimming cut 6 bases from V and 5 bases from J; bases unmatched to any gene: 11. CDR3 sequence reads: CASSLASGGAKDTQYF. In nucleotides, the CDR3 is TGTGCCAGCAGCCTCGCCAGCGGGGGGGCGAAAGATACGCAGTATTTT.

The rearrangement uses TRBV5-8 and TRBJ1-2; D ambiguous. Germline CDR1 reads SGHTS; CDR2 reads YDEGEE. Deletions cut 2 bases from V and 8 bases from J, with 13 bases between. The CDR3 is 13 residues long. CDR3 sequence: CASSFDGRGGYTF. In DNA form, the CDR3 reads TGTGCCAGCAGCTTCGACGGCCGGGGAGGCTACACCTTC.